This T cell receptor (beta chain) was sequenced for a study of vaccination and CD4 T cells after COVID-19. Sequencing of cultured CD4+ T cell DNA used the Oncomine TCR Beta short-read assay. TCRdb used MiXCR to reprocess the PCR reads, holding one entry per CDR3 protein. This table holds roughly 28,000 distinct CDR3 sequences, 50% found once. Turning to this clonotype: No antigen is known for it.

Treatment given: approximately 10-day PBMC culture with coronavirus spike peptide pools or control peptides (ViraFEST assay). Broader study findings: Median roughly 90% of reactive clones detected in convalescent patients emerged only post-vaccination.

Germline trimming cut 4 bases from V and 2 bases from J; bases unmatched to any gene: 10. This CDR3 is 18 amino acids long. Per germline, CDR1 MNHNS and CDR2 SASEGT. The receptor was isolated from a human donor who received a COVID-19 vaccine. Specimen: CD4+ T cells from blood, cultured in vitro, collected before SARS-CoV-2 vaccination. The chain couples TRBV6-1 to TRBJ2-5; the match to TRBD2 covers 13 bases. The CDR3 here is CASSGGRLAGGLQETQYF. CDR3 DNA: TGTGCCAGCAGTGGAGGCAGACTAGCGGGGGGCCTACAAGAGACCCAGTACTTC.